This T cell receptor (beta chain) appears in the sequencing data of a study of cytomegalovirus exposure and HLA in healthy donors. Trimming cost V 3 bases and J 5 bases; bases outside gene matches: 9. This CDR3 spans 16 amino acids. This clone was observed a few times. Its matching antigen is unknown. Study-level findings and limits: The study assumed roughly uniform donor sequencing depth for presence/absence analyses. Associated with cytomegalovirus, according to the listing, were 150 to 200 TCR beta chains.

In the PCR, 60 Vbeta and 13 Jbeta primers were used. Sequencing was performed with immunoSEQ multiplex PCR; in TCRdb, only in-frame clones are kept and a portion is missing. This sample has approximately 120,000 clones; about two thirds occur once, and the top ten carry approximately 5.4%. Sequenced input: PBMCs. The receptor was isolated from a woman in her 70s in good health and CMV-seropositive. The chain is built from TRBV5-3 and TRBJ2-5; 11 bases are a match to TRBD2. TRBV5-3 qualifies as an ORF whose function is uncertain. The CDR3 region is CARSSIAGGCMETQYF. CDR3 DNA sequence: TGTGCCAGAAGCTCCATAGCGGGGGGGTGTATGGAGACCCAGTACTTC.